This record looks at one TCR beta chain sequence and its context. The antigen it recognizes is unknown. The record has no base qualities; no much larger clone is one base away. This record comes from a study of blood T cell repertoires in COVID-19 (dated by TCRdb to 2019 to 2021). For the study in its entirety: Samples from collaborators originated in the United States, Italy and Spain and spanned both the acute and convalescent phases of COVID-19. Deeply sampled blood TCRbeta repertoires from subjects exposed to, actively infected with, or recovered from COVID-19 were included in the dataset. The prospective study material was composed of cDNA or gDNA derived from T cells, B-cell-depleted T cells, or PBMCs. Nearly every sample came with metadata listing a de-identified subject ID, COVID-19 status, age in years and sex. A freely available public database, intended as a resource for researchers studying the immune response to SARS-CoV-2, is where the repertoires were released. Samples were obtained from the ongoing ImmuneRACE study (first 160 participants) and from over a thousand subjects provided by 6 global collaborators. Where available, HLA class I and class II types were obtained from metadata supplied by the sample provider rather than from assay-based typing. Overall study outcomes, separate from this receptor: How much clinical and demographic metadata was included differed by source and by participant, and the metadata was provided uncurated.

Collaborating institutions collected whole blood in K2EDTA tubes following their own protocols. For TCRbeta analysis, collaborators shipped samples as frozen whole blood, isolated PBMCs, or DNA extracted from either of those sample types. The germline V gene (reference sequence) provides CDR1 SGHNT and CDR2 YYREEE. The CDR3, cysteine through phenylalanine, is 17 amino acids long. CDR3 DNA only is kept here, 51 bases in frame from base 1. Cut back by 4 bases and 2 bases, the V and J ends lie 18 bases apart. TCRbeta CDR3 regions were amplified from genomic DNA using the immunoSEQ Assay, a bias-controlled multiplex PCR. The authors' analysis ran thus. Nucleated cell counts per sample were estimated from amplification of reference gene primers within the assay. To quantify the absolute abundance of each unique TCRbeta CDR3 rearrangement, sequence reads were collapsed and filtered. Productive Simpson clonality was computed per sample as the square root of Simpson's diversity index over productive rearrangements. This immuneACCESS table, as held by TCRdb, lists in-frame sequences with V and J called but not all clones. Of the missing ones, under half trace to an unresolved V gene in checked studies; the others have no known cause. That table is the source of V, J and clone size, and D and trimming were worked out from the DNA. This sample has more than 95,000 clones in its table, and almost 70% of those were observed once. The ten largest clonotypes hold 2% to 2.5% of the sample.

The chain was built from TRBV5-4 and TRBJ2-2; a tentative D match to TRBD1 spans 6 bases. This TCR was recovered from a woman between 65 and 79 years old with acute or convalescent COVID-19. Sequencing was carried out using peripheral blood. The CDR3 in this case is CASSPGTTLVNTGELFF. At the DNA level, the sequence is TGTGCCAGCAGCCCTGGGACAACGCTTGTAAACACCGGGGAGCTGTTTTTT.